A single sample gave rise to the 21 T cell receptor beta chains below, sequenced in a study of fetal regulatory T cell absence and autoimmunity. The repertoire was sequenced with immunoSEQ multiplex PCR; TCRdb's copy has only in-frame clones and lacks some. Of tens of thousands of clones in the sample, roughly 80% were seen once. Sequenced material: cord blood. These receptors all stem from a newborn boy with IPEX syndrome.

The rearrangement uses TRBV4-1 and TRBJ2-3, with TRBD2 matching over 13 bases. CDR3 length: 16 residues. Germline CDR1 and CDR2: MGHRA and YSYEKL. Trimming at V came to 0 bases and at J to 3 bases, leaving 0 bases not matched to a gene. For the CDR3, the DNA is TGCGCCAGCAGCCAAGAGACTAGCGGGAGGACAGATACGCAGTATTTT. Amino acid sequence: CASSQETSGRTDTQYF.

The V call is TRBV5-4, the J call TRBJ2-7; 7 nucleotides line up with TRBD1. The CDR3 contains 14 residues. V trimming: 1 base; J trimming: 2 bases; junction bases outside the gene matches: 3. Germline CDR1 SGHNT, CDR2 YYREEE (reference sequence). The CDR3 is CASSLSDRAYEQYF. Here the CDR3 DNA reads TGTGCCAGCAGCTTGTCCGACAGGGCCTACGAGCAGTACTTC.

This clone was seen more than once but under ten times. The chain employs TRBV11-2 and TRBJ2-1; D may be TRBD1 (5 bases). V was clipped by 5 bases and J by 6 bases, with 20 bases between them. The CDR3 has 16 amino acids. Germline V lookup: CDR1 SGHAT, CDR2 FQNNGV. The CDR3 DNA reads as TGTGCCAGCAGCGCGTCACAGGTAGGGCGCCGCAATGAGCAGTTCTTC. Translating it yields CASSASQVGRRNEQFF.

This clone was detected a few times. The chain couples TRBV7-2 to TRBJ2-1; 12 nucleotides line up with TRBD2. The germline gives CDR1 SGHTA, CDR2 FQGNSA. V lost 8 bases, J lost 7 bases, and 12 bases stayed unmatched. The CDR3 runs to 16 residues. CDR3 DNA sequence: TGTGCCAGCCGACCACAGGGACTAGCGGGCCGAAATGAGCAGTTCTTC. This gives the protein CASRPQGLAGRNEQFF.

This clone was recorded only once. This sequence joins TRBV6-4 and TRBJ2-3; D ambiguous. The CDR3 spans 15 residues. With 0 bases removed from V and 5 bases from J, the gap between germline ends came to 12 bases. The germline V gene has CDR1 MRHNA and CDR2 SNTAGT. CDR3 DNA: TGTGCCAGCAGTGACTCGAAGTCCCCCCGAGATACGCAGTATTTT. This codes for CASSDSKSPRDTQYF.

The chain combines TRBV13 with TRBJ2-4; D not certain. Germline V gene sequence: CDR1 PRHDT, CDR2 FYEKMQ (reference sequence). The V end lost 0 bases, the J end lost 7 bases, and 7 bases lay between the germline ends. This CDR3 is 13 amino acids long. The CDR3 DNA sequence: TGTGCCAGCAGCTTAGGGGCGCAGAACATTCAGTACTTC. As protein: CASSLGAQNIQYF. Based on the CDR3 plus reference TRBV13 and TRBJ2-4, the full variable domain is AAGVIQSPRHLIKEKRETATLKCYPIPRHDTVYWYQQGPGQDPQFLISFYEKMQSDKGSIPDRFSAQQFSDYHSELNMSSLELGDSALYFCASSLGAQNIQYFGAGTRLSVL.

This clone was seen a few times. The chain joins TRBV5-1 to TRBJ2-5, with a tentative D call TRBD2 (5 bases). This CDR3 is 13 amino acids long. Between the trimmed V and J ends, which lost 2 bases and 2 bases, there was a span of 7 bases. Per germline, CDR1 SGHRS and CDR2 YFSETQ. The CDR3: CASSLAVQETQYF. The DNA for the CDR3 is TGCGCCAGCAGCTTAGCGGTACAAGAGACCCAGTACTTC.

The chain uses TRBV30 and TRBJ2-1; either TRBD1 or TRBD2 may supply D (5 bases each). Trimming removed 5 bases from V and 2 bases from J, with 7 bases in between. This CDR3 is built from 12 residues. Germline CDR1 reads GTSNPN; CDR2 reads SVGIG (reference sequence). CDR3 protein: CAWGTPYNEQFF. DNA for the CDR3: TGTGCCTGGGGGACCCCCTACAATGAGCAGTTCTTC.

The gene calls are TRBV30 and TRBJ1-5; no reliable D call. V lost 5 bases, J lost 16 bases, and 18 bases lay in between. Germline-derived CDR1 and CDR2 are GTSNPN and SVGIG (reference sequence). The CDR3 totals 11 residues. This chain's CDR3 is CAWDNGRGHHF. CDR3 nucleotides: TGTGCCTGGGATAACGGACGCGGTCACCATTTT.

This sequence joins TRBV5-1 and TRBJ2-3; D is perhaps TRBD2 (6 bases). This CDR3 is built from 14 residues. Deletions cut 4 bases from V and 0 bases from J, with 9 bases between. In germline, CDR1 is SGHRS, CDR2 YFSETQ. CDR3 nucleotide sequence: TGCGCCAGCAGCCCGGGGGTAAGCACAGATACGCAGTATTTT. Residues: CASSPGVSTDTQYF.

The chain combines TRBV2 with TRBJ2-3; TRBD1 is a possible D gene (5 bases). The CDR3 length is 13 residues. CDR1 is SNHLY and CDR2 is FYNNEI in the germline V gene. V gave up 6 bases and J gave up 2 bases, with 9 bases separating them. CDR3 coding DNA: TGTGCCAGCAGACAGGACCCCACAGATACGCAGTATTTT. It yields the protein CASRQDPTDTQYF.

The chain is built from TRBV2 and TRBJ1-1; 9 nucleotides match TRBD1. The CDR3 loop spans 14 amino acids. Germline loops: CDR1 SNHLY, CDR2 FYNNEI. V trimming: 5 bases; J trimming: 4 bases; junction bases outside the gene matches: 5. CDR3 sequence reads: CASSSDRGATEAFF. DNA of the CDR3: TGTGCCAGCAGTTCGGACAGGGGTGCCACTGAAGCTTTCTTT.

The chain links TRBV18 to TRBJ2-2, with D unclear. The ends were cut back, 6 bases at V and 5 bases at J, with 10 bases in the middle. Germline assignment: CDR1 KGHSH and CDR2 LQKENI. The CDR3 is 13 residues long. CDR3 in amino acids: CASSQTRTGELFF. In DNA form, the CDR3 reads TGTGCCAGCTCTCAGACCCGAACCGGGGAGCTGTTTTTT.

CDR3 sequence: CAWSRGQGGPGGELFF. Here the CDR3 DNA reads TGTGCCTGGAGTAGGGGACAGGGTGGACCGGGCGGGGAGCTGTTTTTT. This chain uses TRBV30 with TRBJ2-2, with 9 bases matching TRBD1. V lost 2 bases, J lost 7 bases, and 11 bases stayed unmatched. CDR1 is GTSNPN, CDR2 SVGIG, per germline (reference sequence). This CDR3 contains 16 residues.

V gene TRBV11-3 combines with J gene TRBJ2-5; D may be TRBD1 (6 bases). Trimming took 5 bases from V and 0 from J, leaving 13 bases between them. The CDR3 spans 15 residues. Germline values: CDR1 SGHNT, CDR2 YENEEA. The CDR3 loop reads CASSPSTGYQETQYF. The CDR3 bases are TGTGCCAGCAGCCCCTCGACAGGATACCAAGAGACCCAGTACTTC.

This clone has more than one count but fewer than ten. This chain joins TRBV6-1 and TRBJ2-7; the D is unclear. Germline CDR1 reads MNHNS; CDR2 reads SASEGT. Trimming left V 3 bases short and J 6 bases short, with 18 bases between. CDR3 length: 15 residues. The CDR3 spells CASSEKLAPRIEQYF. Written as DNA, the CDR3 is TGTGCCAGCAGTGAGAAACTCGCGCCTCGGATCGAGCAGTACTTC.

The CDR3 DNA follows: TGTGCCAGCAGCTTTGGGGCGAGCTCCTACAATGAGCAGTTCTTC. It codes for CASSFGASSYNEQFF. The chain links TRBV7-9 to TRBJ2-1; D is possibly TRBD1 (5 bases). The CDR3 is made up of 15 amino acids. Per germline, CDR1 SEHNR and CDR2 FQNEAQ (reference sequence). The V gene lost 3 bases and the J gene lost 0 bases, with 9 bases spanning the gap.

This clone was counted only a few times. This chain uses TRBV4-2 with TRBJ2-7, with 10 nucleotides matching TRBD2. The V segment lost 0 bases and the J segment 6 bases; nucleotides outside the gene matches: 8. Germline lookup yields CDR1 LGHNA and CDR2 YNFKEQ. The CDR3 runs 16 residues. CDR3 in DNA: TGTGCCAGCAGCCAAGATTGGAGCGGGAGGGCACGCGAGCAGTACTTC. Protein product: CASSQDWSGRAREQYF.

This clone has only a few counts. The chain couples TRBV10-1 to TRBJ2-7; D ambiguous. The germline CDR1 and CDR2 sequences are WNHNN and SYGVQD (reference sequence). The ends were cut back, 10 bases at V and 9 bases at J, with 16 bases in the middle. The CDR3 totals 11 residues. The chain's CDR3 is CATPTLLGQYF. The CDR3 DNA follows: TGCGCCACCCCCACCTTGTTGGGGCAGTACTTC.

CDR3 region: CAWSPPRTSGQETQYF. The CDR3 nucleotides read TGTGCCTGGAGTCCACCCAGGACTAGCGGCCAAGAGACCCAGTACTTC. The V call is TRBV30, the J call TRBJ2-5; 10 nucleotides line up with TRBD2. There are 16 residues in the CDR3. Germline assignment: CDR1 GTSNPN and CDR2 SVGIG (reference sequence). With 2 bases clipped from V and 1 base from J, the junction kept 7 bases outside the gene matches. The full variable domain, in which reference TRBV30 and TRBJ2-5 provide the parts outside the CDR3, is SQTIHQWPATLVQPVGSPLSLECTVEGTSNPNLYWYRQAAGRGLQLLFYSVGIGQISSEVPQNLSASRPQDRQFILSSKKLLLSDSGFYLCAWSPPRTSGQETQYFGPGTRLLVL.

V gene TRBV6-6 combines with J gene TRBJ2-1; no reliable D call. The CDR3 totals 13 residues. Germline V gives CDR1 MNHNY, CDR2 SVGAGI (reference sequence). V dropped 0 bases and J dropped 4 bases, with 4 bases sitting between them. CDR3 nucleotides: TGTGCCAGCAGTTACTCAGGATACAATGAGCAGTTCTTC. Its translation: CASSYSGYNEQFF.